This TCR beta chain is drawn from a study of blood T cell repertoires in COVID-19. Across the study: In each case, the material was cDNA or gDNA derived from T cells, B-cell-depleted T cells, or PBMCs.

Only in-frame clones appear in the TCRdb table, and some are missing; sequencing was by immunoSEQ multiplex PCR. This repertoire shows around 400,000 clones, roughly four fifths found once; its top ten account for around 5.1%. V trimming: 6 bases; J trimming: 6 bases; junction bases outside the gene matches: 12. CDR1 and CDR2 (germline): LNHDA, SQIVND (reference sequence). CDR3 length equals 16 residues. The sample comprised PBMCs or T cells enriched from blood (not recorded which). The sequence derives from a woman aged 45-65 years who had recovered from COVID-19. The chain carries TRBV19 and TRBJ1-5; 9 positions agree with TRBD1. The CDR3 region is CASSPLGQGTGQPQHF. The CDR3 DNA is TGTGCCAGTAGCCCTCTGGGACAGGGAACGGGTCAGCCCCAGCATTTT.